This T cell receptor (beta chain) came from a study of Ad26.COV2.S vaccination and SARS-CoV-2 variants. Germline V gene sequence: CDR1 PRHDT, CDR2 FYEKMQ (reference sequence). The CDR3 has 15 amino acids. V lost 4 bases, J lost 5 bases, and 5 bases stayed unmatched. Described treatment: 19 received Ad26.COV2.S at low or high dose, single or two shots; about five received placebo; per-sample allocation not given. The study sampled participants on day 63 after the first vaccine or placebo injection. TCRdb's copy holds only in-frame clones and misses some; the assay was immunoSEQ multiplex PCR. The sample lists 400,000 to 450,000 clones, 90% occurring once.

The sequenced sample was peripheral blood, obtained in a trial of Ad26.COV2.S vaccine versus placebo. This clonotype was sampled from a person aged 18-60 years who received the Ad26.COV2.S COVID-19 vaccine or a placebo. The J gene is TRBJ2-3, the V gene TRBV13; 11 positions match TRBD2. CDR3 sequence: CASSYSGRAGDTQYF. The CDR3, as DNA: TGTGCCAGCAGCTATAGCGGGAGGGCCGGAGATACGCAGTATTTT.